This T cell receptor beta chain was documented in a study of blood T cell repertoires in COVID-19. About the study: T cells, B-cell-depleted T cells, or PBMCs provided the cDNA or gDNA that served as material.

Adults between about 18 and 95 years of age took part from under 25 US areas. Participants were placed into cohorts based on the clinical history they reported. Per the original methods: Nucleated cell number was recorded as an estimate derived from reference gene primer amplification. TCRdb keeps only in-frame clones here, not all; method: immunoSEQ multiplex PCR. That table supplies the V and J calls and clone size; D and trimming were determined from the DNA. The sample has approximately 220,000 clones; 65% to 90% are singletons. Germline V gives CDR1 SEHNR, CDR2 FQNEAQ (reference sequence). Trimming shortened V by 1 base and J by 10 bases, and 11 bases separated the two germline ends. CDR3 size: 14 residues.

What was sequenced was PBMCs or T cells enriched from blood (not recorded which). This TCR came from a woman between 40 and 50 years old with acute COVID-19. V gene TRBV7-9 combines with J gene TRBJ1-6; unclear D gene. The CDR3 spells CASSLDGLRSPLHF. In DNA, the CDR3 is TGTGCCAGCAGCTTAGACGGTTTACGGTCACCCCTCCACTTT.